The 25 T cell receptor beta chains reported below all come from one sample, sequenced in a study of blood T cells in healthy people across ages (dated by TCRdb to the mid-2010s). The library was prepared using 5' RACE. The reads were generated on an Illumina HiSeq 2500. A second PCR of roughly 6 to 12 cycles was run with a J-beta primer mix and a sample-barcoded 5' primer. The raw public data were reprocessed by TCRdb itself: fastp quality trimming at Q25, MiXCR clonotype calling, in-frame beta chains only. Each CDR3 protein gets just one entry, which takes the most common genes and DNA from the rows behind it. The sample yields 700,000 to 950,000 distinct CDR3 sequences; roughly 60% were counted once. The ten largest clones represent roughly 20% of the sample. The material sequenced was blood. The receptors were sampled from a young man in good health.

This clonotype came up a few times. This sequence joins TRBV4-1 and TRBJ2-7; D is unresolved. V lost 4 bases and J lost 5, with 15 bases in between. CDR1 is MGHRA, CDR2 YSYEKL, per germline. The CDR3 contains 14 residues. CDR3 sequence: CASSPAGNWDEQYF. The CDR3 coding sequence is TGCGCCAGCAGCCCCGCTGGGAACTGGGACGAGCAGTACTTC.

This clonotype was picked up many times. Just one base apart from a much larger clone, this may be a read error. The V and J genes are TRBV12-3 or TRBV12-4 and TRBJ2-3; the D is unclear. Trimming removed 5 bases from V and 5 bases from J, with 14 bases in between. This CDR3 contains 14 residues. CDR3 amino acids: CASSVRVAGDTQYF. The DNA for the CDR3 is TGTGCCAGCAGTGTCAGAGTGGCCGGAGATACGCAGTATTTT.

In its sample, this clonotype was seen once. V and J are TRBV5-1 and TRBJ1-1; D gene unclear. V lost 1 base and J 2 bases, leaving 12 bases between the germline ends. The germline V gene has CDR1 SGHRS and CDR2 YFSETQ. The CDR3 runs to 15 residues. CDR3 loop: CASSLSAELNTEAFF. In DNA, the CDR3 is TGCGCCAGCAGCTTGTCTGCCGAGCTAAACACTGAAGCTTTCTTT.

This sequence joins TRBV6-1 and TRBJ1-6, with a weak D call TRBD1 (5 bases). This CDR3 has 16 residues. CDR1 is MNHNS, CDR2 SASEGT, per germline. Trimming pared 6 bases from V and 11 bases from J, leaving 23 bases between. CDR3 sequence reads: CASSHEGLKGSTPLHF. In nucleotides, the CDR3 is TGTGCCAGCAGCCACGAAGGGTTAAAGGGGTCGACACCCCTCCACTTT.

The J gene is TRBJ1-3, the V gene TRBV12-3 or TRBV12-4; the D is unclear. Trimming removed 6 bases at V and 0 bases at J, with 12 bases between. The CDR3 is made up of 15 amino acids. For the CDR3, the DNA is TGTGCCAGCAGCCTACAGCCTATCTCTGGAAACACCATATATTTT. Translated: CASSLQPISGNTIYF.

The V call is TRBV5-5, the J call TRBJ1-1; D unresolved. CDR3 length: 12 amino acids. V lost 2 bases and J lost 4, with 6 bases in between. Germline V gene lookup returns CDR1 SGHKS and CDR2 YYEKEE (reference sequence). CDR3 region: CASSLTTTEAFF. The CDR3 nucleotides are TGTGCCAGCAGCTTAACGACCACTGAAGCTTTCTTT.

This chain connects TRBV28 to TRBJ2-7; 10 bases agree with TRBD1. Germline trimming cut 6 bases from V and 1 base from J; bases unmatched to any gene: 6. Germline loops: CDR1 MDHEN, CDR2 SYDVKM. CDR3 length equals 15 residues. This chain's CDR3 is CASRMTGGKSYEQYF. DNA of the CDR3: TGTGCCAGCAGGATGACAGGGGGCAAGTCCTACGAGCAGTACTTC.

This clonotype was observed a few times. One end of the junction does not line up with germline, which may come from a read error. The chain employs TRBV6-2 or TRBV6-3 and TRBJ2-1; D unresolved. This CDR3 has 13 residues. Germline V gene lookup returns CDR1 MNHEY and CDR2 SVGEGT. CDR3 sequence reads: CASSDSLINEQFF. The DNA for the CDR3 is TGTGCCAGCAGTGACTCCCTTATAAATGAGCAGTTCTTC.

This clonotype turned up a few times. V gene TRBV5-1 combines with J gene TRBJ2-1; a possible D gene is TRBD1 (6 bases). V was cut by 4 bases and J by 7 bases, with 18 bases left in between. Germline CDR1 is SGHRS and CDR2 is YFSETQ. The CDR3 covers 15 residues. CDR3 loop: CASSISGAPTNEQFF. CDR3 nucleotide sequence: TGCGCCAGCAGCATTTCAGGGGCCCCGACGAATGAGCAGTTCTTC.

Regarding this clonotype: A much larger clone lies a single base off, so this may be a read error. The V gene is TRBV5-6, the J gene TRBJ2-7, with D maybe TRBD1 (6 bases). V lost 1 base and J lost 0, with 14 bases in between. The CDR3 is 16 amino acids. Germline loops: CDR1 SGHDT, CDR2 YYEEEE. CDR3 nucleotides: TGTGCCAGCAGCTTGTATTGGGACACTGGCTCCTACGAGCAGTACTTC. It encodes CASSLYWDTGSYEQYF.

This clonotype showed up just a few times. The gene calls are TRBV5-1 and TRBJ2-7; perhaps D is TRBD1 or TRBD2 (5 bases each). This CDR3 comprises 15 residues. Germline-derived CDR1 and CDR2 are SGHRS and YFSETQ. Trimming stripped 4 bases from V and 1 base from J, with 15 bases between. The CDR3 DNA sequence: TGCGCCAGCAGCCTCTCTCGAGGGGATTCCTACGAGCAGTACTTC. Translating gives CASSLSRGDSYEQYF. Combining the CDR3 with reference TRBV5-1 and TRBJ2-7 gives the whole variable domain KAGVTQTPRYLIKTRGQQVTLSCSPISGHRSVSWYQQTPGQGLQFLFEYFSETQRNKGNFPGRFSGRQFSNSRSEMNVSTLELGDSALYLCASSLSRGDSYEQYFGPGTRLTVT.

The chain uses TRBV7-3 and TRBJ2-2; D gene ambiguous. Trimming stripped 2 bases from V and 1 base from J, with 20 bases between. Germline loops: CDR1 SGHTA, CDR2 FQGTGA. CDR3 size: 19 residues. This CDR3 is CASSLSHSGGRLNTGELFF. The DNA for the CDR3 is TGTGCCAGCAGCTTATCACATTCTGGCGGCCGACTGAACACCGGGGAGCTGTTTTTT. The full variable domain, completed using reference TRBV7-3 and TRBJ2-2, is GAGVSQTPSNKVTEKGKYVELRCDPISGHTALYWYRQSLGQGPEFLIYFQGTGAADDSGLPNDRFFAVRPEGSVSTLKIQRTERGDSAVYLCASSLSHSGGRLNTGELFFGEGSRLTVL.

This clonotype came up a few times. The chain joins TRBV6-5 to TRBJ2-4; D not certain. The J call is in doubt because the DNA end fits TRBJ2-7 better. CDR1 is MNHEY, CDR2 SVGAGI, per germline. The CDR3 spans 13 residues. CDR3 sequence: CASRGLPTYEQYF. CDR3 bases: TGTGCCAGCAGGGGGTTACCTACCTACGAGCAGTACTTC.

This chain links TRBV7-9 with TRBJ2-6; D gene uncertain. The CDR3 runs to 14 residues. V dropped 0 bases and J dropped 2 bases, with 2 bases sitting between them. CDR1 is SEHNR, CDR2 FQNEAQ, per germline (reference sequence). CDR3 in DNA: TGTGCCAGCAGCTTAGCGGCTGGGGCCAACGTCCTGACTTTC. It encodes CASSLAAGANVLTF.

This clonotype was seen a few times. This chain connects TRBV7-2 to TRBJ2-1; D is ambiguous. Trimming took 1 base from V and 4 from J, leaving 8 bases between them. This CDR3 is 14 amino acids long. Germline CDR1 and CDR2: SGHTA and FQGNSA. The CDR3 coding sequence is TGTGCCAGCAGCTTAGATTACAAATACAATGAGCAGTTCTTC. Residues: CASSLDYKYNEQFF.

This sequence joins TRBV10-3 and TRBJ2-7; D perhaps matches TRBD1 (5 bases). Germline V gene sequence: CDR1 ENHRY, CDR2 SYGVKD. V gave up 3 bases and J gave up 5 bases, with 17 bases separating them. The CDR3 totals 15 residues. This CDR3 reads CAISDRTMGYNEQYF. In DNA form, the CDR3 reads TGTGCCATCAGTGATCGGACAATGGGCTACAACGAGCAGTACTTC.

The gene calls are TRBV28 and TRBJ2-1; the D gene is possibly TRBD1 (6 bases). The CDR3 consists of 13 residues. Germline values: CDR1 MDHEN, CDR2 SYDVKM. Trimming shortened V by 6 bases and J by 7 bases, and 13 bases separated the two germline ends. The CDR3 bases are TGTGCCAGCAGCTCTGGACAGTTGAATGAGCAGTTCTTC. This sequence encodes CASSSGQLNEQFF. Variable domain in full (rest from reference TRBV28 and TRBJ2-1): DVKVTQSSRYLVKRTGEKVFLECVQDMDHENMFWYRQDPGLGLRLIYFSYDVKMKEKGDIPEGYSVSREKKERFSLILESASTNQTSMYLCASSSGQLNEQFFGPGTRLTVL.

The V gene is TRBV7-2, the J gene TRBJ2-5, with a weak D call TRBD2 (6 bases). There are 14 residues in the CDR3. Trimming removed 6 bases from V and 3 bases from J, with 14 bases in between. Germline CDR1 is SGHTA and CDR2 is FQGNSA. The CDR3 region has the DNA TGTGCCAGCAGTCCCGGGACTTTCGAAGAGACCCAGTACTTC. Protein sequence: CASSPGTFEETQYF.

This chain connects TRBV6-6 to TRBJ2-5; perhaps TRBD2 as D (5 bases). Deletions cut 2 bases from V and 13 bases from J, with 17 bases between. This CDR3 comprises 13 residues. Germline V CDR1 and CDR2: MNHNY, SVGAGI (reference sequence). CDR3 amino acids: CASSYERTNWLYF. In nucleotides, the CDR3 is TGTGCCAGCAGTTACGAGCGGACCAACTGGCTGTACTTC.

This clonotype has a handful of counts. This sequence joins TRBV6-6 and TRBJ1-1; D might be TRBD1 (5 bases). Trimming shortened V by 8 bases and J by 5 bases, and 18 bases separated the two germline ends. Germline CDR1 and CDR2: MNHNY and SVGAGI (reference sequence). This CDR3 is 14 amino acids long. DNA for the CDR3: TGTGCCAGCCTAGAAGGGGAGTTGAGAACTGAAGCTTTCTTT. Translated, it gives CASLEGELRTEAFF.

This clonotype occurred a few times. The CDR3 spells CSAKDGEGPLHF. For the CDR3, the DNA is TGCAGTGCAAAAGACGGGGAGGGTCCCCTCCACTTT. The V call is TRBV20-1, the J call TRBJ1-6; no reliable D call. CDR1 and CDR2 from the germline V gene are DFQATT and SNEGSKA (reference sequence). V gave up 6 bases and J gave up 13 bases, with 16 bases separating them. The CDR3 runs 12 residues.

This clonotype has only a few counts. The CDR3 reads CASSQLSGGQETQYF. DNA of the CDR3: TGTGCCAGCAGCCAACTGTCTGGCGGACAAGAGACCCAGTACTTC. V is TRBV4-2 and J is TRBJ2-5; no clear D. Deletions cut 2 bases from V and 2 bases from J, with 12 bases between. This CDR3 has 15 residues. The germline V gene encodes CDR1 LGHNA and CDR2 YNFKEQ.

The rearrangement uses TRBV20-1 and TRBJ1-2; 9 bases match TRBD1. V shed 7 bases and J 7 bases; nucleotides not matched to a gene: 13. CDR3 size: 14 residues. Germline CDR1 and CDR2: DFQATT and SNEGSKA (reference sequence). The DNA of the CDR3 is TGCAGTGTGAGAGAGACAGGGGGAGGTTCTGGCTACACCTTC. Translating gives CSVRETGGGSGYTF.

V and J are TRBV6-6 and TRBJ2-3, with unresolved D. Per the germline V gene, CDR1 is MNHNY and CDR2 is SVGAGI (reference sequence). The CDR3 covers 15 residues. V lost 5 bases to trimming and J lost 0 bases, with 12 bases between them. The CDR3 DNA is TGTGCCAGCAGTGTCCCTGTGCCTAGCACAGATACGCAGTATTTT. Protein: CASSVPVPSTDTQYF.

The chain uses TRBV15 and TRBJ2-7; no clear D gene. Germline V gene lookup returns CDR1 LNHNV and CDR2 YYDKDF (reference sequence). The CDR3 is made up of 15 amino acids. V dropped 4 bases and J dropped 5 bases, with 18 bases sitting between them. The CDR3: CATSIQDRPRDEQYF. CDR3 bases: TGTGCCACCAGCATCCAGGACCGCCCTCGGGACGAGCAGTACTTC.